This T cell receptor beta chain was obtained from a study of cytomegalovirus exposure and HLA in healthy donors. 60 Vbeta and 13 Jbeta primers were used in PCR. Produced via immunoSEQ multiplex PCR; TCRdb's table is partial and in-frame only. This sample's table reports 100,000 to 150,000 clones. Regarding the study as a whole: For most subjects, TCR beta sequences were reported to predict HLA-A and HLA-B alleles with accuracy.

Turning to this clone: Its target is not known.

This CDR3 contains 15 residues. Germline assignment: CDR1 LGHNA and CDR2 YSLEER. V shed 0 bases and J 7 bases; nucleotides not matched to a gene: 6. The sequencing sample was made of PBMCs. This clonotype was sampled from a woman aged 40 to 50 in good health and CMV-seropositive. This chain connects TRBV4-3 to TRBJ2-3, with 8 nucleotides matching TRBD2. CDR3 in amino acids: CASSQDPGRDHTQYF. The CDR3 DNA follows: TGCGCCAGCAGCCAAGATCCCGGGAGGGACCATACGCAGTATTTT.